A single sample gave rise to the 23 T cell receptor beta chains below, sequenced in a study of response to subunit inactivated influenza vaccine. One entry per CDR3 protein, called by TCRdb with MiXCR from the RT-PCR reads. This sample carries 650,000 to 800,000 distinct CDR3 sequences, more than 11% of them seen once, and the ten largest clones take 6% to 7%. Specimen: PBMCs from blood, collected 14 days before vaccination. The receptors come from a man aged 50 to 59 who received an inactivated influenza vaccine.

This clonotype was detected many times. The CDR3 reads CSVEDLQGQDTGELFF. The DNA of the CDR3 is TGCAGCGTTGAAGATCTTCAGGGGCAGGACACCGGGGAGCTGTTTTTT. The chain carries TRBV29-1 and TRBJ2-2, with D perhaps matching TRBD1 (6 bases). The germline gives CDR1 SQVTM, CDR2 ANQGSEA. This CDR3 spans 16 amino acids. V lost 0 bases and J lost 3, with 14 bases in between.

V and J are TRBV9 and TRBJ1-1; D gene unclear. V dropped 4 bases and J dropped 4 bases, with 11 bases sitting between them. CDR3 length: 13 amino acids. Per the germline V gene, CDR1 is SGDLS and CDR2 is YYNGEE. The chain's CDR3 is CASSPPVSTEAFF. CDR3 sequence (DNA): TGTGCCAGCAGCCCCCCGGTGAGCACTGAAGCTTTCTTT.

The rearrangement uses TRBV7-6 and TRBJ2-1; D is undetermined. This CDR3 is built from 14 residues. V lost 1 base, J lost 7 bases, and 11 bases lay in between. CDR1 is SGHVS and CDR2 is FNYEAQ in the germline V gene. The CDR3 coding sequence is TGTGCCAGCAGCTTAGATCGCCAGTCGAATGAGCAGTTCTTC. Its protein product is CASSLDRQSNEQFF.

This clonotype came up a few times. The chain combines TRBV2 with TRBJ2-3; TRBD1 or TRBD2 may be the D gene (5 bases each). Trimming shortened V by 6 bases and J by 10 bases, and 14 bases separated the two germline ends. Germline-derived CDR1 and CDR2 are SNHLY and FYNNEI. This CDR3 has 12 amino acids. CDR3 DNA sequence: TGTGCCAGCAGGGGTGGGGGACCCCCGCAGTATTTT. Its translation is CASRGGGPPQYF.

This clonotype appeared many times. The V gene is TRBV29-1, the J gene TRBJ2-3, with 12 positions matching TRBD2. The CDR3 length is 16 residues. The germline CDR1 and CDR2 sequences are SQVTM and ANQGSEA. J gave up 2 bases and V 6 bases, and 9 bases lay outside the gene matches. CDR3 sequence reads: CSVNGLAGPPTDTQYF. As DNA, the CDR3 is TGCAGCGTCAACGGACTAGCGGGACCCCCCACAGATACGCAGTATTTT.

Comment on this clonotype: With a much larger clone just one base away, this may be a read error. The chain uses TRBV6-2 or TRBV6-3 and TRBJ2-5, with D uncertain. There are 11 residues in the CDR3. From germline, CDR1 is MNHEY and CDR2 SVGEGT. CDR3 in DNA: TGTGCCAGCAGTTACCATGAGACCCAGTACTTC. Amino acids: CASSYHETQYF.

This clonotype was seen ten or more times. J is TRBJ2-6 and V is TRBV5-1; D tentatively fits TRBD1 or TRBD2 (5 bases each). This CDR3 has 15 residues. The V end was cut by 0 bases, the J end by 2 bases, with 6 bases between. CDR1 and CDR2 (germline): SGHRS, YFSETQ. The CDR3 region is CASSLVGAGANVLTF. DNA of the CDR3: TGCGCCAGCAGCTTGGTGGGGGCTGGGGCCAACGTCCTGACTTTC.

The chain joins TRBV20-1 to TRBJ2-7; D tentatively fits TRBD1 or TRBD2 (5 bases each). The CDR3 length is 15 residues. Deletions cut 0 bases from V and 2 bases from J, with 14 bases between. The germline V gene encodes CDR1 DFQATT and CDR2 SNEGSKA (reference sequence). The CDR3 reads CSARETGTGTYEQYF. The CDR3 DNA sequence: TGCAGTGCTAGAGAAACCGGGACGGGAACCTACGAGCAGTACTTC.

The chain uses TRBV30 and TRBJ1-5, with D uncertain. Germline V gene sequence: CDR1 GTSNPN, CDR2 SVGIG (reference sequence). This CDR3 region has 16 residues. V dropped 0 bases and J dropped 2 bases, with 14 bases sitting between them. CDR3 coding DNA: TGTGCCTGGAGTGTGAGGACGGTGACTGGCAATCAGCCCCAGCATTTT. Amino acid sequence: CAWSVRTVTGNQPQHF. Drawing the rest from reference TRBV30 and TRBJ1-5, the complete variable domain is SQTIHQWPATLVQPVGSPLSLECTVEGTSNPNLYWYRQAAGRGLQLLFYSVGIGQISSEVPQNLSASRPQDRQFILSSKKLLLSDSGFYLCAWSVRTVTGNQPQHFGDGTRLSIL.

This chain connects TRBV7-6 to TRBJ2-3; tentative D call: TRBD2 (7 bases). V dropped 1 base and J dropped 0 bases, with 17 bases sitting between them. The CDR3 has 18 amino acids. Per germline, CDR1 SGHVS and CDR2 FNYEAQ. This chain's CDR3 is CASSLEFRGGSSTDTQYF. The CDR3 nucleotides read TGTGCCAGCAGCTTAGAGTTCCGCGGGGGCTCTAGCACAGATACGCAGTATTTT.

The chain combines TRBV5-6 with TRBJ1-4, with D possibly being TRBD1 (6 bases). V shed 4 bases and J shed 3 bases, with 13 bases lying between them. The CDR3 loop spans 15 amino acids. Germline V CDR1 and CDR2: SGHDT, YYEEEE. CDR3 amino acids: CASSPLQGPNEKLFF. The DNA of the CDR3 is TGTGCCAGCAGCCCCTTACAGGGACCTAATGAAAAACTGTTTTTT.

Comment on this clonotype: Mismatch with germline at one junction end may stem from a read error. V usage is TRBV7-7 and J usage is TRBJ2-2; 7 nucleotides match TRBD1. The CDR3 extends over 17 amino acids. The germline V gene has CDR1 SSHAT and CDR2 FNYEAQ (reference sequence). Here the CDR3 DNA reads TGTGCTAGCAGCCTGACCCGGGACAGAGGGAACACCGGGGAGCTGTTTTTT. This translates into CASSLTRDRGNTGELFF.

The chain couples TRBV3-1 to TRBJ1-2; the D gene is possibly TRBD1 (6 bases). This CDR3 has 13 amino acids. Germline-derived CDR1 and CDR2 are LGHDT and YNNKEL (reference sequence). The ends were cut back, 1 base at V and 4 bases at J, with 7 bases in the middle. This CDR3 is CASSQGQVYGYTF. The CDR3 bases are TGTGCCAGCAGCCAAGGACAGGTCTATGGCTACACCTTC.

This clonotype showed up many times. This sequence joins TRBV5-1 and TRBJ1-1; a possible D gene is TRBD1 (5 bases). The CDR3 runs 14 residues. The V and J ends lost 1 base and 4 bases respectively, with 11 bases between them. The germline V gene has CDR1 SGHRS and CDR2 YFSETQ. CDR3 coding DNA: TGCGCCAGCAGCTTGACAGGAGTTTCCACTGAAGCTTTCTTT. Translation: CASSLTGVSTEAFF.

This clonotype was seen a few times. This sequence joins TRBV7-9 and TRBJ2-5; TRBD2 agrees at 12 bases. Germline V CDR1 and CDR2: SEHNR, FQNEAQ (reference sequence). The CDR3 has 16 amino acids. V shed 5 bases and J 5 bases; nucleotides not matched to a gene: 9. The CDR3 nucleotides read TGTGCCAGCAGCCATCGACTAGCGGGAGAGTCGGAGACCCAGTACTTC. Translated, it gives CASSHRLAGESETQYF.

This clonotype was seen a handful of times. V usage is TRBV5-1 and J usage is TRBJ2-6, with D possibly being TRBD1 (6 bases). Trimming removed 0 bases at V and 0 bases at J, with 16 bases between. Germline CDR1 is SGHRS and CDR2 is YFSETQ. The length of the CDR3 is 19 residues. The DNA for the CDR3 is TGCGCCAGCAGCTTGGCCAGCGCAGGGGCCAACTCTGGGGCCAACGTCCTGACTTTC. It yields the protein CASSLASAGANSGANVLTF. The entire variable domain, with the rest obtained from reference TRBV5-1 and TRBJ2-6, is as follows: KAGVTQTPRYLIKTRGQQVTLSCSPISGHRSVSWYQQTPGQGLQFLFEYFSETQRNKGNFPGRFSGRQFSNSRSEMNVSTLELGDSALYLCASSLASAGANSGANVLTFGAGSRLTVL.

The sample holds many counts of this clonotype. J is TRBJ2-7 and V is TRBV7-9, with 10 bases identical to TRBD2. This CDR3 spans 15 amino acids. V shed 8 bases and J 7 bases; nucleotides not matched to a gene: 14. Germline-derived CDR1 and CDR2 are SEHNR and FQNEAQ (reference sequence). This CDR3 reads CASSPPGLAGVEQYF. DNA for the CDR3: TGTGCCAGCTCACCACCGGGCCTAGCGGGAGTGGAGCAGTACTTC.

The rearrangement uses TRBV9 and TRBJ1-2, with D unresolved. The CDR3 sequence is 14 residues long. The V gene lost 3 bases and the J gene lost 4 bases, with 13 bases spanning the gap. Germline CDR1 is SGDLS and CDR2 is YYNGEE. This chain's CDR3 is CASSASSDRYGYTF. The CDR3 DNA reads as TGTGCCAGCAGCGCAAGTTCCGACCGCTATGGCTACACCTTC.

This clonotype was observed many times. V is TRBV29-1 and J is TRBJ1-5; 7 bases are shared with TRBD1. CDR1 SQVTM and CDR2 ANQGSEA come from the germline V gene. J was trimmed by 0 bases and V by 6 bases; bases with no gene match: 5. The CDR3 loop spans 14 amino acids. CDR3 DNA sequence: TGCAGCGTAGAGACAGGGTATAGCAATCAGCCCCAGCATTTT. Amino acid sequence: CSVETGYSNQPQHF.

This sequence joins TRBV3-1 and TRBJ2-5, with 8 bases that match TRBD2. Unmatched junction bases numbered 4, after V lost 1 base and J lost 0 bases. The CDR3 runs 16 residues. Germline assignment: CDR1 LGHDT and CDR2 YNNKEL (reference sequence). The chain's CDR3 is CASSQAGSGNQETQYF. The CDR3 nucleotides read TGTGCCAGCAGCCAAGCTGGTAGCGGGAACCAAGAGACCCAGTACTTC.

This clonotype has a count of ten or more. CDR3 DNA: TGTGCCAGCAGCTTAGGGGGAATCAATCAGCCCCAGCATTTT. It specifies CASSLGGINQPQHF. The gene calls are TRBV7-9 and TRBJ1-5; D ambiguous. Trimming left V 1 base short and J 3 bases short, with 7 bases between. This CDR3 has 14 residues. Germline CDR1 reads SEHNR; CDR2 reads FQNEAQ (reference sequence).

This clonotype has at least ten counts. V is TRBV5-1 and J is TRBJ2-5, with D possibly TRBD2 on 5 matching bases. The CDR3 covers 14 residues. The germline V gene has CDR1 SGHRS and CDR2 YFSETQ. The germline V and J ends were trimmed by 0 bases and 7 bases, with 13 bases remaining between them. The CDR3, as DNA: TGCGCCAGCAGCTTGGGCACAGACGGAGGGACCCAGTACTTC. Amino acids: CASSLGTDGGTQYF.

This clonotype was seen ten or more times. V and J are TRBV20-1 and TRBJ1-2, with a weak D call TRBD1 (5 bases). The CDR3 has 13 amino acids. Trimming shortened V by 5 bases and J by 4 bases, and 14 bases separated the two germline ends. The germline gives CDR1 DFQATT, CDR2 SNEGSKA (reference sequence). The CDR3 is CSAPHGAGYGYTF. Written as DNA, the CDR3 is TGCAGTGCTCCCCATGGGGCGGGCTATGGCTACACCTTC.